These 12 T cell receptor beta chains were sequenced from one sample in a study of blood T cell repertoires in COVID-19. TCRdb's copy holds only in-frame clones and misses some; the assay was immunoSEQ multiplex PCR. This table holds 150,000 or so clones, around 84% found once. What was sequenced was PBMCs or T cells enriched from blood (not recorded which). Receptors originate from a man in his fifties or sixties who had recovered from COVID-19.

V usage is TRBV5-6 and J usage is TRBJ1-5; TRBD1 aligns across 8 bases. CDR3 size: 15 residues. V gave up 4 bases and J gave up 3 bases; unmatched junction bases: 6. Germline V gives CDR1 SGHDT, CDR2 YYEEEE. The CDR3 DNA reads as TGTGCCAGCAGCCGCGACAGGGGCCCCAATCAGCCCCAGCATTTT. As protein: CASSRDRGPNQPQHF.

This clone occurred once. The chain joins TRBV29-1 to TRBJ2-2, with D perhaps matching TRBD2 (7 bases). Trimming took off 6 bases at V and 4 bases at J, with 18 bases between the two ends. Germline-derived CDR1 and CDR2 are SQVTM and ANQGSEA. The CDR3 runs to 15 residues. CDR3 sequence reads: CSVRRGGPGTGELFF. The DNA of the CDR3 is TGCAGCGTCCGAAGGGGGGGTCCTGGCACCGGGGAGCTGTTTTTT.

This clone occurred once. The CDR3 bases are TGTGCCAGCAGTTTCGGGGGGGGCTCACCCCTCCACTTT. This encodes CASSFGGGSPLHF. The V gene is TRBV12-3 or TRBV12-4, the J gene TRBJ1-6; the D gene is possibly TRBD1 (6 bases). V dropped 3 bases and J dropped 10 bases, with 10 bases sitting between them. This CDR3 is 13 amino acids long.

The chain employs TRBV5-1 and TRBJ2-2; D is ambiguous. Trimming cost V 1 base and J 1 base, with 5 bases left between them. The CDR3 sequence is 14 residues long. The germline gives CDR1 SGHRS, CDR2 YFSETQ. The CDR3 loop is CASSLYRNTGELFF. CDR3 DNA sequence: TGCGCCAGCAGCTTGTATAGGAACACCGGGGAGCTGTTTTTT.

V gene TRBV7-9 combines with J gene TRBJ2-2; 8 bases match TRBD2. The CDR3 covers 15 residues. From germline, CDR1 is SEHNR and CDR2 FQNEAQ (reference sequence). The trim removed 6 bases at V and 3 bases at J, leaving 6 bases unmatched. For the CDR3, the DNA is TGTGCCAGCAGATTCGGGGGGGCTGACACCGGGGAGCTGTTTTTT. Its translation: CASRFGGADTGELFF. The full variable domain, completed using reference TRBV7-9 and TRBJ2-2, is DTGVSQNPRHKITKRGQNVTFRCDPISEHNRLYWYRQTLGQGPEFLTYFQNEAQLEKSRLLSDRFSAERPKGSFSTLEIQRTEQGDSAMYLCASRFGGADTGELFFGEGSRLTVL.

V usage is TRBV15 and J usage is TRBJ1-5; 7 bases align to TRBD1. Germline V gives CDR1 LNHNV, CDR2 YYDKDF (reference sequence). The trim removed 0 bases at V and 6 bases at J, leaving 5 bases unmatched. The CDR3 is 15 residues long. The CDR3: CATSREGRGAQPQHF. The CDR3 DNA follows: TGTGCCACCAGCAGAGAGGGCAGGGGGGCTCAGCCCCAGCATTTT.

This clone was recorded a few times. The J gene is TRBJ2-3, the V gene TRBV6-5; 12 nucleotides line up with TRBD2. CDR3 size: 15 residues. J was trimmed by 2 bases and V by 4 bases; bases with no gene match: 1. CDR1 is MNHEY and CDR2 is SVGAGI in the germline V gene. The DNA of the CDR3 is TGTGCCAGCAGTTGGACTAGCGGGGTCACAGATACGCAGTATTTT. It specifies CASSWTSGVTDTQYF.

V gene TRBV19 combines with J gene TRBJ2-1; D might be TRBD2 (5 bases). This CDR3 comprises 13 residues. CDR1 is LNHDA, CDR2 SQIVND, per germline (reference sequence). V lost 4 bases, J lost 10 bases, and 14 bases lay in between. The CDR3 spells CASSTRGTEEQFF. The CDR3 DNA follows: TGTGCCAGTAGTACCCGGGGTACAGAGGAGCAGTTCTTC.

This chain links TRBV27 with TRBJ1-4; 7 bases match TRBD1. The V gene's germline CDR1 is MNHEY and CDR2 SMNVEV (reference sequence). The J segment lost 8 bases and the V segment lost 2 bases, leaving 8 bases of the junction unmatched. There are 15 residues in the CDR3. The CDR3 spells CASSLERGQGEKLFF. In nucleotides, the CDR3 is TGTGCCAGCAGTTTAGAAAGGGGGCAAGGGGAAAAACTGTTTTTT.

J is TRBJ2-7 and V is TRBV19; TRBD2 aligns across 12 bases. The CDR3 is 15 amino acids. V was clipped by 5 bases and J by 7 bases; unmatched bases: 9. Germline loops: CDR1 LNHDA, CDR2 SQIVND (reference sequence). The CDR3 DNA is TGTGCCAGTAGTGAGGCTAGCGGGGGGGCCGGAGAGCAGTACTTC. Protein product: CASSEASGGAGEQYF.

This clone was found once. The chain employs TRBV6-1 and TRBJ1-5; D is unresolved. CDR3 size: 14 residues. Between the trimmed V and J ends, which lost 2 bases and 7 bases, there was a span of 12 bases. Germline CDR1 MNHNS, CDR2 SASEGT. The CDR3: CASSETATPQPQHF. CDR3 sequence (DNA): TGTGCCAGCAGTGAAACCGCTACCCCCCAGCCCCAGCATTTT.

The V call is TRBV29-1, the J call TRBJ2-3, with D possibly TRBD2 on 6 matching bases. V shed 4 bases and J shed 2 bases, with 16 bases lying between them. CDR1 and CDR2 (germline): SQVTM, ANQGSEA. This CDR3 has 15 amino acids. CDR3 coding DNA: TGCAGCGTTGGTGGTAGCGGACTCATCACAGATACGCAGTATTTT. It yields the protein CSVGGSGLITDTQYF.